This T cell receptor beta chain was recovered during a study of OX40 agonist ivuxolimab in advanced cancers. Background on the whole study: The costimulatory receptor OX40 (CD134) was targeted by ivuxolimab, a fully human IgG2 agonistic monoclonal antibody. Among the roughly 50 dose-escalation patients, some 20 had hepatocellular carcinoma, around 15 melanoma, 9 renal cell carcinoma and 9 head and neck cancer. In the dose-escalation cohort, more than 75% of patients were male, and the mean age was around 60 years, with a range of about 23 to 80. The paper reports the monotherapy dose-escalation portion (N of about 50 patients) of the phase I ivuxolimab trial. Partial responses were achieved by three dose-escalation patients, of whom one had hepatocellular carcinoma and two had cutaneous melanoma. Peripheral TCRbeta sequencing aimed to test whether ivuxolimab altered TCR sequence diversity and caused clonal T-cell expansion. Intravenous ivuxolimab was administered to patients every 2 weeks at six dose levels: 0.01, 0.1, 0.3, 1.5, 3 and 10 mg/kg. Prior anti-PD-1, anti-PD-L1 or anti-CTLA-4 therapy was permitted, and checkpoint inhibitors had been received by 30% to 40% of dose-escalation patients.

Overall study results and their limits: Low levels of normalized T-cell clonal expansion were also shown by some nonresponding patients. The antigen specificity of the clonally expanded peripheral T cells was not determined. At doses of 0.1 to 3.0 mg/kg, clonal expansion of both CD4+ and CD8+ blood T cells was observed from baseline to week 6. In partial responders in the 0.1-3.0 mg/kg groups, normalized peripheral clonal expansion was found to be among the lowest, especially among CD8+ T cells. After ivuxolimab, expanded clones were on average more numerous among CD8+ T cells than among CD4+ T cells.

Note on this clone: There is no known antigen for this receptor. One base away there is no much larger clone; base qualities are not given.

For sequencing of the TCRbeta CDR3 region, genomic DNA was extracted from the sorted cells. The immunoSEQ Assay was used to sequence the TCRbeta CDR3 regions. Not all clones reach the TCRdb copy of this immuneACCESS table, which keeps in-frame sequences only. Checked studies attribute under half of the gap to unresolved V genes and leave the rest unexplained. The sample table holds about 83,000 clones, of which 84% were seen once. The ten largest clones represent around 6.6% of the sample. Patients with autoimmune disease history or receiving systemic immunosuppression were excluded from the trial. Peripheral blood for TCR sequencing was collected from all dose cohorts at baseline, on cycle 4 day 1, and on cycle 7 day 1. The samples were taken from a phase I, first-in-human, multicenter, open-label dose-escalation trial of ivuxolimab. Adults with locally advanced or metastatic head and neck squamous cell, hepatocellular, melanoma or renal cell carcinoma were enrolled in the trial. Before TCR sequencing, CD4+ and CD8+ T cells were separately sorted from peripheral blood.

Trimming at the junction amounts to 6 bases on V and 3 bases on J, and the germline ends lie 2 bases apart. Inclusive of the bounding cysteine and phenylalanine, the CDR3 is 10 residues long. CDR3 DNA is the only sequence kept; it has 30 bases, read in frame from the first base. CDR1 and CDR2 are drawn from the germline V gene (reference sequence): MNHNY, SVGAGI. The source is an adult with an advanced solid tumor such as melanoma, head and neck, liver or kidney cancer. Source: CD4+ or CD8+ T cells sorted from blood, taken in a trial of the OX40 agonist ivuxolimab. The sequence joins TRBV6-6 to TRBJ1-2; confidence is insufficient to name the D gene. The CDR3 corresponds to CASRDYGYTF. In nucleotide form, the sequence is TGTGCCAGCAGGGACTATGGCTACACCTTC.